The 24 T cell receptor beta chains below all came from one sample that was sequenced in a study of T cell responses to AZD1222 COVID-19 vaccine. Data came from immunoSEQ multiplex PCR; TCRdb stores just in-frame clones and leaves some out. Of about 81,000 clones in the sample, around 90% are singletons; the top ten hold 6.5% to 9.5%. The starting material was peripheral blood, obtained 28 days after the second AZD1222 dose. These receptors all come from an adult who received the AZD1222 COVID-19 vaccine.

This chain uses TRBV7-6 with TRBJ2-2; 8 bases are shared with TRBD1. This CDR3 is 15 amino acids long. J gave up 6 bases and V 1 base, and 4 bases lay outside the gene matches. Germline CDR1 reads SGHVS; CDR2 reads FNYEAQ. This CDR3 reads CASSLGRQGSGELFF. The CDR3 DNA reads TGTGCCAGCAGCTTAGGGAGACAGGGGTCCGGGGAGCTGTTTTTT.

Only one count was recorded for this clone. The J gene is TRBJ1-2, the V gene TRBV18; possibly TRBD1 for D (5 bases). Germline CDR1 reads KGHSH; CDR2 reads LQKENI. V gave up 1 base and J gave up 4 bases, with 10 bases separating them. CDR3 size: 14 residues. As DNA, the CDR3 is TGTGCCAGCTCACCACGCAGGGACGGCTATGGCTACACCTTC. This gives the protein CASSPRRDGYGYTF.

CDR3 sequence reads: CATSERGENSNQPQHF. Written as DNA, the CDR3 is TGTGCCACCAGCGAAAGGGGTGAAAATAGCAATCAGCCCCAGCATTTT. V and J are TRBV15 and TRBJ1-5, with D possibly matching TRBD1 (5 bases). The germline V gene has CDR1 LNHNV and CDR2 YYDKDF (reference sequence). V was cut by 5 bases and J by 0 bases, with 14 bases left in between. The CDR3 extends over 16 amino acids. The full variable domain, its missing parts supplied by reference TRBV15 and TRBJ1-5, is DAMVIQNPRYQVTQFGKPVTLSCSQTLNHNVMYWYQQKSSQAPKLLFHYYDKDFNNEADTPDNFQSRRPNTSFCFLDIRSPGLGDTAMYLCATSERGENSNQPQHFGDGTRLSIL.

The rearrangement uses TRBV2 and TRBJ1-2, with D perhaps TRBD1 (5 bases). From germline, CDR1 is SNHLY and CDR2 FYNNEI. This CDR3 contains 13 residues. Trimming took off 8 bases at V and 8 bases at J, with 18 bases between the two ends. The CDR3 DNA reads TGTGCCAGCGGGGGATCGGGGGTTGGCGGCTACACCTTC. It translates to CASGGSGVGGYTF. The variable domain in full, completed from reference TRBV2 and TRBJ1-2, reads EPEVTQTPSHQVTQMGQEVILRCVPISNHLYFYWYRQILGQKVEFLVSFYNNEISEKSEIFDDQFSVERPDGSNFTLKIRSTKLEDSAMYFCASGGSGVGGYTFGSGTRLTVV.

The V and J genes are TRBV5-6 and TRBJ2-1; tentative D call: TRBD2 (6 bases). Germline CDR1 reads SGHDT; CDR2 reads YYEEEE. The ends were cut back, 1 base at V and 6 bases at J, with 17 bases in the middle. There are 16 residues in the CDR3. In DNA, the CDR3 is TGTGCCAGCAGCTTGTTCGGCTCGGGAGAGGTCAATGAGCAGTTCTTC. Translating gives CASSLFGSGEVNEQFF. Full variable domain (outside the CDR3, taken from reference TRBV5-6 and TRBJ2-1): DAGVTQSPTHLIKTRGQQVTLRCSPKSGHDTVSWYQQALGQGPQFIFQYYEEEERQRGNFPDRFSGHQFPNYSSELNVNALLLGDSALYLCASSLFGSGEVNEQFFGPGTRLTVL.

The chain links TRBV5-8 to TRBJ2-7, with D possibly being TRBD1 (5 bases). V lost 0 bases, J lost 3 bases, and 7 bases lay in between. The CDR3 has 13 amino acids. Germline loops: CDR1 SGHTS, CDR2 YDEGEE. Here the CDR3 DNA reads TGTGCCAGCAGCTTGGGGGGCGACTACGAGCAGTACTTC. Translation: CASSLGGDYEQYF.

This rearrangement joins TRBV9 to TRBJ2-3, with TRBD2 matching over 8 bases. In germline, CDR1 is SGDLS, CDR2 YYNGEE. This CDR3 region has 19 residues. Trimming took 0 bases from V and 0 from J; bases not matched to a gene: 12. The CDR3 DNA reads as TGTGCCAGCAGCGTAGAGGGAGGGGGTAGCGGGACTAGCACAGATACGCAGTATTTT. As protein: CASSVEGGGSGTSTDTQYF.

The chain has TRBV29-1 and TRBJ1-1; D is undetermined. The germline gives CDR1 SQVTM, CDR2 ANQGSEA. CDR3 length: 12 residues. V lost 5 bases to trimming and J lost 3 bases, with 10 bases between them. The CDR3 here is CSVNMEYTEAFF. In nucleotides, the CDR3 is TGCAGCGTTAATATGGAGTACACTGAAGCTTTCTTT. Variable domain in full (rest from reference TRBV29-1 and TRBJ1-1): SAVISQKPSRDICQRGTSLTIQCQVDSQVTMMFWYRQQPGQSLTLIATANQGSEATYESGFVIDKFPISRPNLTFSTLTVSNMSPEDSSIYLCSVNMEYTEAFFGQGTRLTVV.

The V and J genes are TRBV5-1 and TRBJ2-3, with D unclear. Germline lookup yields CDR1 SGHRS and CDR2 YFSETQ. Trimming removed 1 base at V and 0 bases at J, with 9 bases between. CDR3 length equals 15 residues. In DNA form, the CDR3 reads TGCGCCAGCAGCTTGACCGAGGTTAGCACAGATACGCAGTATTTT. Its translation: CASSLTEVSTDTQYF.

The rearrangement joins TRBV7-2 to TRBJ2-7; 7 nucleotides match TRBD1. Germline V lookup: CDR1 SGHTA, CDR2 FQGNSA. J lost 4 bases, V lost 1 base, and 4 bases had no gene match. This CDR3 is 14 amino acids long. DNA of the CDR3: TGTGCCAGCAGCTTAGAAGGGGGCGGATACGAGCAGTACTTC. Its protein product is CASSLEGGGYEQYF.

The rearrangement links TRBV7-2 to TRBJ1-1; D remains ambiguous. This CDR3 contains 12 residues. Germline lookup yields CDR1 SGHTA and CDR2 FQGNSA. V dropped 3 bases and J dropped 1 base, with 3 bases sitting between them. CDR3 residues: CASSFGNTEAFF. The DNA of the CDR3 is TGTGCCAGCAGCTTTGGGAACACTGAAGCTTTCTTT. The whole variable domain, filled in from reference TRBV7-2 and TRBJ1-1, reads GAGVSQSPSNKVTEKGKDVELRCDPISGHTALYWYRQSLGQGLEFLIYFQGNSAPDKSGLPSDRFSAERTGGSVSTLTIQRTQQEDSAVYLCASSFGNTEAFFGQGTRLTVV.

Here the CDR3 DNA reads TGTGCCAGCAGCTATAGGACCCGGGTGGGGGGCTACACCTTC. Amino acid sequence: CASSYRTRVGGYTF. The chain employs TRBV5-4 and TRBJ1-2; D remains unclear. Germline CDR1 reads SGHNT; CDR2 reads YYREEE (reference sequence). Trimming took 3 bases from V and 8 from J, leaving 17 bases between them. This CDR3 has 14 residues.

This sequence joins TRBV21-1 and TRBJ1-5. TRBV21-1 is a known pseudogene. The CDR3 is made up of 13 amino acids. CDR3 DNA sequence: TGTGCCAGCAGCAAACCGGAATTTCAGCCCCAGCATTTT. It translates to CASSKPEFQPQHF.

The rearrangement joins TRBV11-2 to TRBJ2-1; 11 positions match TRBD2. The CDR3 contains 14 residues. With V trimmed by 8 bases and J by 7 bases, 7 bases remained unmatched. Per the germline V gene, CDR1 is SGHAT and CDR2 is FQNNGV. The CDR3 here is CASRGSGRANEQFF. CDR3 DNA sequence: TGTGCCAGCCGGGGTAGCGGGAGGGCAAATGAGCAGTTCTTC.

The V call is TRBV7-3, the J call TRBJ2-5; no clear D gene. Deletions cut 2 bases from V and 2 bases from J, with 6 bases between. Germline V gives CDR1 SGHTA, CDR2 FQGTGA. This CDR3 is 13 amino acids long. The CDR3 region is CASSLGPQETQYF. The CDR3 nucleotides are TGTGCCAGCAGCTTAGGACCTCAAGAGACCCAGTACTTC.

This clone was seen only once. In nucleotides, the CDR3 is TGTGCCAGCAGCTCAGGGTCTGGAAACACCATATATTTT. Amino acid sequence: CASSSGSGNTIYF. The chain is built from TRBV11-3 and TRBJ1-3; a weak D match, TRBD1 (5 bases). The CDR3 has 13 amino acids. Trimming shortened V by 4 bases and J by 1 base, and 5 bases separated the two germline ends. CDR1 is SGHNT and CDR2 is YENEEA in the germline V gene.

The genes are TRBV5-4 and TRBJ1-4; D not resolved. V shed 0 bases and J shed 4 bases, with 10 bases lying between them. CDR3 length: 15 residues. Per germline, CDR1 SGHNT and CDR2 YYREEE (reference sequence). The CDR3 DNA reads TGTGCCAGCAGCTTGGACTCAGCGTTTAATGAAAAACTGTTTTTT. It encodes CASSLDSAFNEKLFF.

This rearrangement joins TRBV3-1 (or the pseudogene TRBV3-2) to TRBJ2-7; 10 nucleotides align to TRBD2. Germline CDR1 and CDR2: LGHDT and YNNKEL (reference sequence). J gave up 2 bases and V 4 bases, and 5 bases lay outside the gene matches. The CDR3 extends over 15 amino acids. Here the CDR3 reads CASSPELAGTYEQYF. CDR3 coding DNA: TGTGCCAGCAGCCCCGAACTAGCGGGGACCTACGAGCAGTACTTC.

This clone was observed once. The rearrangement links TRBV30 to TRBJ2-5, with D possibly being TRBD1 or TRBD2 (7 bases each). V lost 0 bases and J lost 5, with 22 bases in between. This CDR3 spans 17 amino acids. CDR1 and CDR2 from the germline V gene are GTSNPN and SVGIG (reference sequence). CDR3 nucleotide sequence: TGTGCCTGGAGTGTAGTCGATCGCAGGGGGGGGGCCGAGACCCAGTACTTC. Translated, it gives CAWSVVDRRGGAETQYF.

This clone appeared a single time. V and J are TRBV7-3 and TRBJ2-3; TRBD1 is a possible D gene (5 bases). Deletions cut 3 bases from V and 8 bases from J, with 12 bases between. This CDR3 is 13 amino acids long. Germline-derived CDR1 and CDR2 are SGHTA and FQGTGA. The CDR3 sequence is CASSFDSPPTQYF. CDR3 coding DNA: TGTGCCAGCAGCTTCGACAGTCCCCCTACGCAGTATTTT.

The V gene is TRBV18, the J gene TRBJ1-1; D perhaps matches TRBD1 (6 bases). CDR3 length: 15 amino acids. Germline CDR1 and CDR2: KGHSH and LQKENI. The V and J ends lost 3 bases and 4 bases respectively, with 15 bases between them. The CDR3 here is CASSPRTVTLTEAFF. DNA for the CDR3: TGTGCCAGCTCACCGAGGACAGTGACCCTCACTGAAGCTTTCTTT. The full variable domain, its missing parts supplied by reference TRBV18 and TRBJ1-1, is NAGVMQNPRHLVRRRGQEARLRCSPMKGHSHVYWYRQLPEEGLKFMVYLQKENIIDESGMPKERFSAEFPKEGPSILRIQQVVRGDSAAYFCASSPRTVTLTEAFFGQGTRLTVV.

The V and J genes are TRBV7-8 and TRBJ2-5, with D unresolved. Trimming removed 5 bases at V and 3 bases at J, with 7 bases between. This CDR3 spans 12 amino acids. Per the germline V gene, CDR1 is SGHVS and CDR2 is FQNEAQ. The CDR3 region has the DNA TGTGCCAGCAGCGTATCCAAAGAGACCCAGTACTTC. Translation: CASSVSKETQYF.

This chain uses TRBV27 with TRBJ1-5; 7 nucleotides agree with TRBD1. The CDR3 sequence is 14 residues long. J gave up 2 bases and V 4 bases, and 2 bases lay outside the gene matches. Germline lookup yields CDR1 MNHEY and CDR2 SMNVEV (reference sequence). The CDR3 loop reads CASSSGTGNQPQHF. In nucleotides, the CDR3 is TGTGCCAGCAGTTCAGGGACAGGCAATCAGCCCCAGCATTTT.

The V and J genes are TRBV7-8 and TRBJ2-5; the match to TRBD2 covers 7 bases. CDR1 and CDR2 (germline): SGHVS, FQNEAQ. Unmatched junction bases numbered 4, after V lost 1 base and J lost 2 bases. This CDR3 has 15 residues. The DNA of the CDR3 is TGTGCCAGCAGCTTAGTAGCGGGCCCACAAGAGACCCAGTACTTC. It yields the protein CASSLVAGPQETQYF.